This paragraph covers one TCR beta chain sequence. No antigen is known for it. The read comes to an end 3 residues before the CDR3 does, leaving the germline J gene to fill in the end. This CDR3 spans 17 amino acids. V shed 1 base, J shed 2 bases, and the junction held 9 bases outside the gene matches. Germline V gives CDR1 DFQATT, CDR2 SNEGSKA (reference sequence). The data originate from a study of T cells in women clearing cervical HPV infection. immunoSEQ multiplex PCR used an average of around 1,100 ng genomic DNA. Sequenced by immunoSEQ multiplex PCR; TCRdb stores in-frame clones only, minus some. The table lists roughly 30,000 clones. All donors had a single incident cervical HPV16 infection, not prevalent. Points from the study as a whole: Cases and controls were distinguished at AUC 0.65 to 0.85 by richness and V genes. Repertoire richness, not evenness, was significantly elevated in CIN3+ cases versus controls.

The chain combines TRBV20-1 with TRBJ2-5, with 11 bases fitting TRBD2. The receptor was isolated from a woman aged 18-70 years with a cervical HPV16 infection that either progressed to CIN3+ or cleared (not recorded which). Sequencing input: blood buffy coat. Incomplete CDR3 DNA: TGCAGTGCTAGAGCTCCTTCTAGCGGGGGGATGCAAGAGACC. As protein: CSARAPSSGGMQET. The whole CDR3 reads CSARAPSSGGMQETQYF.